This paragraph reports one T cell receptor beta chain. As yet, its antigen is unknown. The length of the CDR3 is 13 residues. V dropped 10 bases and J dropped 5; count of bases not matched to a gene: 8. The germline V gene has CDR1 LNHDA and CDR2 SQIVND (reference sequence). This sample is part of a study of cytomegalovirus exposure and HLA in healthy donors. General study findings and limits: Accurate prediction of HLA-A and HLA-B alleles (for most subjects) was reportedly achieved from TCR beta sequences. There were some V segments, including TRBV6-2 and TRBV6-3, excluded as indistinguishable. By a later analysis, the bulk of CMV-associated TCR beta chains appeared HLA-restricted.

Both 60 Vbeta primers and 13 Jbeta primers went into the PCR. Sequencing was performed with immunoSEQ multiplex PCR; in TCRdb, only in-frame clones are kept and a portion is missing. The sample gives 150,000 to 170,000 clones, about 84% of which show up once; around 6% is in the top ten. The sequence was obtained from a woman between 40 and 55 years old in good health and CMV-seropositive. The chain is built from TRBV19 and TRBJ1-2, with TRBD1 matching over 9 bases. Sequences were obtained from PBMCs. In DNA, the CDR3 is TGTGCCACCGGGACAGGGTCAGTATATGGCTACACCTTC. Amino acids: CATGTGSVYGYTF.